This T cell receptor beta chain was sequenced during a study of OX40 agonist ivuxolimab in advanced cancers. Study details: The patients received ivuxolimab by intravenous route every 2 weeks at 0.01 to 10 mg/kg.

Trimming took off 6 bases at V and 0 bases at J, with 11 bases between the two ends. In germline, CDR1 is KGHSH, CDR2 LQKENI. The CDR3 spans 14 residues. Overall study results and limits: The average count of expanded clones was higher among CD8+ T cells than among CD4+.

This table comes from immunoSEQ multiplex PCR, and its TCRdb copy is limited to in-frame clones, with some not included. Of over 45,000 clones detected, approximately 90% appear once; the ten largest clones hold roughly 1.5%. Points on this clone: The antigen is undetermined.

The sample in question was CD4+ or CD8+ T cells sorted from blood, obtained in a trial of the OX40 agonist ivuxolimab. This chain links TRBV18 with TRBJ1-1; D perhaps matches TRBD1 (6 bases). The TCR comes from an adult with an advanced solid tumor such as melanoma, head and neck, liver or kidney cancer. The CDR3 DNA follows: TGTGCCAGCTCTCTCGACAGGATGAACACTGAAGCTTTCTTT. Protein sequence: CASSLDRMNTEAFF.